This T cell receptor (beta chain) was recorded in a study of blood T cell repertoires in COVID-19. About the research overall: Donors in the United States, Italy and Spain gave samples during acute or convalescent COVID-19.

CDR3 length: 12 residues. Deletions cut 7 bases from V and 8 bases from J, with 11 bases between. Germline CDR1 reads MNHEY; CDR2 reads SMNVEV (reference sequence). The table came from immunoSEQ multiplex PCR; TCRdb's copy has only in-frame clones and leaves some out. The sample records tens of thousands of clones, around four fifths being singletons. The chain employs TRBV27 and TRBJ2-2; D is uncertain. The sample taken for sequencing was peripheral blood. The sequence came from a man aged 65 to 79 with acute or convalescent COVID-19. The CDR3 DNA sequence: TGTGCCAGCACCTCCCACATGGGGGAGCTGTTTTTT. It translates to CASTSHMGELFF.